A selection of T cell receptor beta chains follows, all from one sample in a study of cytomegalovirus exposure and HLA in healthy donors. Produced via immunoSEQ multiplex PCR; TCRdb's table is partial and in-frame only. The profile shows roughly 70,000 clones, around 78% of them singletons. The sample consisted of PBMCs. These TCRs come from a man aged 45-60 years in good health and CMV-seronegative. Both conserved end residues are part of each CDR3. Each record gives: D gene, clone size, V gene, J gene, CDR3 DNA, CDR3 protein. A D gene is named only where the DNA matches it firmly. The size field is filled for only some rows; it gives once, few, many or a size class.

>NA|NA|TRBV28|TRBJ1-2
TGTGCCAGCATCCAGGGTAACTATGGCTACACCTTC
CASIQGNYGYTF
>NA|NA|TRBV5-1|TRBJ2-6
TGCGCCAGCGAGGCGGGGTCTGGGGCCAACGTCCTGACTTTC
CASEAGSGANVLTF
>NA|NA|TRBV10-3|TRBJ2-7
TGTGCCATCAGTGAGACGTCCAGGGGCTACGAGCAGTACTTC
CAISETSRGYEQYF
>TRBD1|NA|TRBV10-3|TRBJ1-4
TGTGCCATCAGCGGGACAGCCATTAATGAAAAACTGTTTTTT
CAISGTAINEKLFF
>NA|few|TRBV5-1|TRBJ2-2
TGCGCCAGCAGTCGGGACTTAGACACCGGGGAGCTGTTTTTT
CASSRDLDTGELFF
>NA|NA|TRBV4-2|TRBJ2-3
TGTGCCAGCAGCCAAAAAAAAGGACTGTCAATGGATACGCAGTATTTT
CASSQKKGLSMDTQYF
>NA|NA|TRBV25-1|TRBJ1-2
TGTGCCAGCAGTGAATATGAACGGGATGGCTACACCTTC
CASSEYERDGYTF
>TRBD1|NA|TRBV5-6|TRBJ2-5
TGTGCCAGCAGCTTGGGGTCCAGGGGGCTTGAGACCCAGTACTTC
CASSLGSRGLETQYF
>NA|NA|TRBV2|TRBJ1-6
TGTGCCAGCAAGGGGGGGGGCGCCGGTTCACCCCTCCACTTT
CASKGGGAGSPLHF
>TRBD1|NA|TRBV28|TRBJ2-7
TGTGCCAGCAGTTTAGGGACAGGGCGTTACGAGCAGTACTTC
CASSLGTGRYEQYF
>TRBD2|NA|TRBV7-2|TRBJ2-3
TGTGCCAGCAGCTTTAGGGGCGGGGGGACCACAGATACGCAGTATTTT
CASSFRGGGTTDTQYF
>TRBD2|NA|TRBV4-2|TRBJ2-7
TGTGCCAGCAGCCAGGGGGTGGGACTAGCGGGAGGTCGGTACGAGCAGTACTTC
CASSQGVGLAGGRYEQYF
>NA|NA|TRBV5-1|TRBJ2-5
TGCGCCAGCAGCCCTACGACGGAGGGCTGGGAGACCCAGTACTTC
CASSPTTEGWETQYF
>NA|NA|TRBV9|TRBJ1-3
TGTGCCAGCAGCCCTAGTGGTCAGCGCTCTGGAAACACCATATATTTT
CASSPSGQRSGNTIYF
>TRBD1|NA|TRBV5-4|TRBJ1-2
TGTGCCAGCAGCCCGGAGCTGGGACAGACCTATGGCTACACCTTC
CASSPELGQTYGYTF
>NA|NA|TRBV14|TRBJ2-1
TGTGCCAGCAGCCGCCAACCCCAGGGTAGATATGAGCAGTTCTTC
CASSRQPQGRYEQFF
>NA|NA|TRBV7-2|TRBJ1-5
TGTGCCAGCAGCTTAGCCTATAGCAATCAGCCCCAGCATTTT
CASSLAYSNQPQHF
>TRBD1|NA|TRBV2|TRBJ1-1
TGTGCCAGCAAGGGACAGATGAACACTGAAGCTTTCTTT
CASKGQMNTEAFF
>NA|NA|TRBV15|TRBJ2-3
TGTGCCGCCAGCACAACGACAGCTACGCAGTATTTT
CAASTTTATQYF
>TRBD1|NA|TRBV6-1|TRBJ2-4
TGTGCCAGCAGTGAATTAGGACAGGCGTCAATCCTACTAGCCAAAAACATTCAGTACTTC
CASSELGQASILLAKNIQYF
>NA|once|TRBV30|TRBJ1-6
TGTGCCTGGAGTGGGGGCGCCAATTCACCCCTCCACTTT
CAWSGGANSPLHF
>NA|once|TRBV10-2|TRBJ1-1
TGCGCCAGCAGACAGACCAGCACTGAAGCTTTCTTT
CASRQTSTEAFF
>NA|NA|TRBV21-1|TRBJ2-5
TGTGCCAGCACAGACGGGTACCAAGAGACCCAGTACTTC
CASTDGYQETQYF
>TRBD1|few|TRBV5-6|TRBJ1-1
TGTGCCAGCGCGATCCTACAGGGGTCCTATGAAGCTTTCTTT
CASAILQGSYEAFF
>TRBD1|NA|TRBV7-2|TRBJ1-5
TGTGCCAGCAGCTTAGTCACAGGGGCGGGCAATCAGCCCCAGCATTTT
CASSLVTGAGNQPQHF
>TRBD1|NA|TRBV6-5|TRBJ1-2
TGTGCCAGCGGGGTAATACAGGGGTCGACTTATGGCTACACCTTC
CASGVIQGSTYGYTF
>TRBD2|NA|TRBV28|TRBJ2-2
TGTGCCAGCAGGCCCGACTGGCGGGGGACCGGGGAGCTGTTTTTT
CASRPDWRGTGELFF
>NA|NA|TRBV9|TRBJ2-1
TGTGCCAGCAGCGTCATGGGACGGACAGACAATGAGCAGTTCTTC
CASSVMGRTDNEQFF
>TRBD2|NA|TRBV6-5|TRBJ2-5
TGTGCCAGCGGATCGACTAGCGGGGGTGAAGAGACCCAGTACTTC
CASGSTSGGEETQYF
>NA|NA|TRBV5-1|TRBJ2-1
TGCGCCAGCAGCCTACTCCAGGGGCAAAACAATGAGCAGTTCTTC
CASSLLQGQNNEQFF
>NA|NA|TRBV7-8|TRBJ1-6
TGTGCCAGCAGCTTACGGGAGTTTAATTCACCCCTCCACTTT
CASSLREFNSPLHF
>NA|NA|TRBV30|TRBJ1-4
TGTGCCTGGAGTACCCGGACTGGGCCTCCTGAAAAACTGTTTTTT
CAWSTRTGPPEKLFF
>TRBD2|NA|TRBV27|TRBJ2-7
TGTGCCAGCAGTCTGACTAGCGGGGGTGACTACGAGCAGTACTTC
CASSLTSGGDYEQYF
>NA|NA|TRBV15|TRBJ1-2
TGTGCCACCAGCCCCAACGACAGGAGGCGACTTAACTATGGCTACACCTTC
CATSPNDRRRLNYGYTF
>TRBD1|NA|TRBV7-2|TRBJ2-1
TGTGCCAGCAGCTTTGGGACAGCCTTTACCAATGAGCAGTTCTTC
CASSFGTAFTNEQFF
>TRBD1|NA|TRBV18|TRBJ1-1
TGTGCCAGCTCACCAGAGGGGGCGAACACTGAAGCTTTCTTT
CASSPEGANTEAFF
>NA|NA|TRBV7-9|TRBJ2-2
TGTGCCAGCAGCTTCCGGGACACCGGGGAGCTGTTTTTT
CASSFRDTGELFF